The 16 T cell receptor beta chains listed next were all sequenced from one sample in a study of CD8 T cells in Susac syndrome. RNA was extracted with the RNeasy kit, and a quantity of about 0.45 to 1 ug was reverse transcribed using random hexamers. MiXCR, applied by TCRdb to the immunoSEQ multiplex PCR reads, yields one record per CDR3 protein. The sample carries roughly 89,000 distinct CDR3 sequences, roughly 96% recorded once. The sequenced material came from CD8+ T cells from PBMCs. These receptors all come from a human donor with Susac syndrome.

This clonotype was found once. The chain links TRBV5-1 to TRBJ1-1; D is unclear. The CDR3 spans 15 residues. Looked up from germline, CDR1 is SGHRS and CDR2 is YFSETQ. V dropped 3 bases and J dropped 0 bases, with 12 bases sitting between them. CDR3 residues: CASSSAGGMNTEAFF. The CDR3 DNA reads TGCGCCAGCAGCTCGGCGGGCGGGATGAACACTGAAGCTTTCTTT. Based on the CDR3 plus reference TRBV5-1 and TRBJ1-1, the full variable domain is KAGVTQTPRYLIKTRGQQVTLSCSPISGHRSVSWYQQTPGQGLQFLFEYFSETQRNKGNFPGRFSGRQFSNSRSEMNVSTLELGDSALYLCASSSAGGMNTEAFFGQGTRLTVV.

This sequence joins TRBV7-9 and TRBJ2-5; D is possibly TRBD1 (6 bases). CDR3 size: 14 residues. The V gene lost 1 base and the J gene lost 5 bases, with 11 bases spanning the gap. Germline V CDR1 and CDR2: SEHNR, FQNEAQ (reference sequence). As DNA, the CDR3 is TGTGCCAGCAGCTTAGTCGGTACAGGGGAGACCCAGTACTTC. This encodes CASSLVGTGETQYF.

This clonotype was detected only a few times. V usage is TRBV19 and J usage is TRBJ2-5; tentatively, D is TRBD1 (5 bases). The ends were cut back, 6 bases at V and 3 bases at J, with 11 bases in the middle. CDR1 LNHDA and CDR2 SQIVND come from the germline V gene (reference sequence). The CDR3 has 13 amino acids. The CDR3 region is CASSWTLKETQYF. Here the CDR3 DNA reads TGTGCCAGTAGCTGGACACTGAAAGAGACCCAGTACTTC.

The genes are TRBV5-4 and TRBJ2-5; 7 bases line up with TRBD1. The CDR3 totals 16 residues. Germline values: CDR1 SGHNT, CDR2 YYREEE (reference sequence). J lost 5 bases, V lost 4 bases, and 14 bases had no gene match. The CDR3 here is CASSLRDSRQGETQYF. Here the CDR3 DNA reads TGTGCCAGCAGCCTAAGGGACAGTCGTCAGGGGGAGACCCAGTACTTC.

The chain couples TRBV30 to TRBJ1-6; no firm D call. With 2 bases removed from V and 6 bases from J, the gap between germline ends came to 11 bases. The CDR3 consists of 14 residues. Germline V gene lookup returns CDR1 GTSNPN and CDR2 SVGIG (reference sequence). The DNA for the CDR3 is TGTGCCTGGAGTAAGAGAGCGCTTAATTCACCCCTCCACTTT. Translation gives CAWSKRALNSPLHF.

V is TRBV5-1 and J is TRBJ2-5; D gene unclear. The CDR3 runs to 13 residues. CDR1 and CDR2 from the germline V gene are SGHRS and YFSETQ. V shed 1 base and J shed 2 bases, with 6 bases lying between them. CDR3 nucleotide sequence: TGCGCCAGCAGCTTGACACTTCAAGAGACCCAGTACTTC. Protein sequence: CASSLTLQETQYF.

This clonotype was seen a single time. The chain is built from TRBV6-5 and TRBJ2-5; the D gene is possibly TRBD1 (6 bases). The V gene's germline CDR1 is MNHEY and CDR2 SVGAGI. V lost 8 bases and J lost 1, with 8 bases in between. The CDR3 extends over 12 amino acids. The CDR3: CASGQSQETQYF. The DNA for the CDR3 is TGTGCCAGCGGACAGTCCCAAGAGACCCAGTACTTC.

The chain links TRBV9 to TRBJ2-5; 8 bases map to TRBD2. The junction had 11 bases not matched to a gene; V was cut back by 0 bases and J by 4 bases. This CDR3 has 17 amino acids. Germline CDR1 reads SGDLS; CDR2 reads YYNGEE. This CDR3 reads CASSVGVSGGPRETQYF. CDR3 nucleotides: TGTGCCAGCAGCGTAGGGGTCTCGGGGGGGCCAAGAGAGACCCAGTACTTC.

The chain employs TRBV12-3 or TRBV12-4 and TRBJ2-5; 10 bases are a match to TRBD2. The CDR3 spans 16 residues. J lost 9 bases, V lost 5 bases, and 15 bases had no gene match. CDR3 region: CASSPLRSGGRGAQYF. Here the CDR3 DNA reads TGTGCCAGCAGTCCGTTACGTAGCGGGGGGCGTGGGGCCCAGTACTTC.

The chain couples TRBV12-3 or TRBV12-4 to TRBJ2-5, with a weak D call TRBD2 (6 bases). The germline V and J ends were trimmed by 7 bases and 5 bases, with 20 bases remaining between them. The CDR3 is 15 residues long. Here the CDR3 reads CASTQTAGFGETQYF. The CDR3 region has the DNA TGTGCCAGCACCCAAACGGCGGGGTTCGGGGAGACCCAGTACTTC.

This clonotype occurred once. The J gene is TRBJ2-6, the V gene TRBV12-3 or TRBV12-4, with D possibly called TRBD1 or TRBD2 (6 bases each). The CDR3 loop spans 16 amino acids. The V gene lost 5 bases and the J gene lost 2 bases, with 13 bases spanning the gap. In nucleotides, the CDR3 is TGTGCCAGCAGTCCCATGAGGGGGGCTGGGGCCAACGTCCTGACTTTC. This gives the protein CASSPMRGAGANVLTF.

The CDR3 loop reads CAWGYSGTGGHGYTF. The CDR3 DNA reads as TGTGCCTGGGGGTACTCCGGGACAGGGGGACATGGCTACACCTTC. The J gene is TRBJ1-2, the V gene TRBV30; TRBD1 matches at 11 bases. The germline CDR1 and CDR2 sequences are GTSNPN and SVGIG (reference sequence). Trimming at V came to 5 bases and at J to 6 bases, leaving 11 bases not matched to a gene. The CDR3 runs 15 residues.

This sequence joins TRBV29-1 and TRBJ2-5; D possibly matches TRBD1 or TRBD2 (5 bases each). Germline assignment: CDR1 SQVTM and CDR2 ANQGSEA. Trimming took off 8 bases at V and 0 bases at J, with 10 bases between the two ends. The CDR3 loop spans 12 amino acids. CDR3 loop: CSLTGHQETQYF. The CDR3 region has the DNA TGCAGCCTCACGGGGCACCAAGAGACCCAGTACTTC.

For the CDR3, the DNA is TGTGCCAGCAGTTACGTCGGGTTCGAGCAGTACTTC. It specifies CASSYVGFEQYF. The V and J genes are TRBV6-2 or TRBV6-3 and TRBJ2-7, with unresolved D. Germline-derived CDR1 and CDR2 are MNHEY and SVGEGT. The CDR3 is made up of 12 amino acids. V was pared by 2 bases and J by 6 bases, with 8 bases between.

The genes are TRBV6-5 and TRBJ1-1; possible D gene TRBD1, 6 bases. The length of the CDR3 is 13 residues. Trimming took off 5 bases at V and 10 bases at J, with 17 bases between the two ends. The germline V gene has CDR1 MNHEY and CDR2 SVGAGI. The CDR3 nucleotides read TGTGCCAGCAGTCTAACAGGGTACGAGGGAGCTTTCTTT. Its protein product is CASSLTGYEGAFF.

The chain employs TRBV20-1 and TRBJ2-7; 7 bases are shared with TRBD1. J lost 0 bases, V lost 4 bases, and 3 bases had no gene match. Germline V gene sequence: CDR1 DFQATT, CDR2 SNEGSKA (reference sequence). The CDR3 covers 13 residues. CDR3 amino acids: CSANRGSSYEQYF. CDR3 in DNA: TGCAGTGCTAACAGGGGAAGCTCCTACGAGCAGTACTTC.